A selection of T cell receptor beta chains follows, all from one sample in a study of shared clonotypes between healthy human individuals. Repertoires were generated with immunoSEQ multiplex PCR, while TCRdb's copy carries only in-frame clones and drops some. The table has just over 2,000,000 clones, just under 95% seen once; the top ten hold 1.1%. Input material: naive CD8+ T cells sorted from blood. All receptors come from a man in his late teens or twenties in good health. CDR3s include the opening cysteine and the closing phenylalanine or tryptophan. Fields, in order: clone size, J gene, V gene, D gene, CDR3 DNA, CDR3 protein. The D gene is left open where the match is weak. Not every row has a clone size; where given, it reads once, few, many or a size class.

few | TRBJ2-7 | TRBV7-6 | . | TGTGCCAGCAGCGACTCCTACGAGCAGTACTTC | CASSDSYEQYF
. | TRBJ2-1 | TRBV2 | . | TGTGCCAGCAGTGAATTAGGCAATGAGCAGTTCTTC | CASSELGNEQFF
. | TRBJ1-1 | TRBV27 | TRBD1 | TGTGCCAGCAGTTTAGGGACAGGGGGCGAGAGCACTGAAGCTTTCTTT | CASSLGTGGESTEAFF
. | TRBJ2-7 | TRBV5-6 | . | TGTGCCAGCAGCTTTTTAGAGAGTAACGAGCAGTACTTC | CASSFLESNEQYF
. | TRBJ1-6 | TRBV5-6 | . | TGTGCCAGCAGCTTGAGGATGATATCCAATTCACCCCTCCACTTT | CASSLRMISNSPLHF
. | TRBJ2-7 | TRBV7-2 | TRBD1 | TGTGCCAGCAGCTTGGGACAGTTCTACGAGCAGTACTTC | CASSLGQFYEQYF
. | TRBJ1-3 | TRBV7-2 | TRBD1 | TGTGCCAGCAGCCTATCCCCGGGCCGGGACAGGGGAAGAAACACCATATATTTT | CASSLSPGRDRGRNTIYF
. | TRBJ2-7 | TRBV27 | . | TGTGCCAGCAGTACAGGGATATCCTACGAGCAGTACTTC | CASSTGISYEQYF
. | TRBJ2-7 | TRBV6-1 | . | TGTGCCAGCACTCTTTTAGAATCCTACGAGCAGTACTTC | CASTLLESYEQYF
. | TRBJ1-2 | TRBV11-2 | . | TGTGCCAGCAGCCTGGGGGGTACTGGCTACACCTTC | CASSLGGTGYTF
. | TRBJ1-2 | TRBV6-1 | . | TGTGCCAGCAGTGAACTCCCAGGGCCCTATGGCTACACCTTC | CASSELPGPYGYTF
. | TRBJ1-4 | TRBV28 | . | TGTGCCAGCAGCTCTCATGCAGAAGCTAATGAAAAACTGTTTTTT | CASSSHAEANEKLFF
. | TRBJ2-7 | TRBV15 | . | TGTGCCACCAGCGGGGGACTGGCGGAGATCTACGAGCAGTACTTC | CATSGGLAEIYEQYF
. | TRBJ1-2 | TRBV7-9 | . | TGTGCCAGCAGCTCGGACATCTATGGCTACACCTTC | CASSSDIYGYTF
. | TRBJ2-2 | TRBV30 | . | TGTGCCTGTGGCCCGGGCGCCGGGGAGCTGTTTTTT | CACGPGAGELFF
. | TRBJ2-7 | TRBV6-5 | . | TGTGCCAGCAGTTACTCGGGGTCCTACGAGCAGTACTTC | CASSYSGSYEQYF
. | TRBJ2-3 | TRBV5-4 | . | TGTGCCAGCAGCTTGGCTGATACGCAGTATTTT | CASSLADTQYF
few | TRBJ1-2 | TRBV27 | TRBD1 | TGTGCCAGCAGTCCCGGGACAGCATTCTATGGCTACACCTTC | CASSPGTAFYGYTF
. | TRBJ2-5 | TRBV7-9 | . | TGTGCCAGCAGCTTAGCCGCAGGGCTGGAAGAGACCCAGTACTTC | CASSLAAGLEETQYF
. | TRBJ2-1 | TRBV5-6 | . | TGTGCCAGCAGCCCGTTTAGCAATGAGCAGTTCTTC | CASSPFSNEQFF
. | TRBJ1-4 | TRBV28 | . | TGTGCCAGCAGTGGATACACCGGGCCTTCAACTAATGAAAAACTGTTTTTT | CASSGYTGPSTNEKLFF
once | TRBJ1-1 | TRBV6-5 | . | TGTGCCAGCAGCCCGACAGGATCGCGGCCTGAAGCTTTCTTT | CASSPTGSRPEAFF
. | TRBJ2-2 | TRBV4-2 | . | TGTGCCAGCAGCCACCCCAGCGGGACCGGGGAGCTGTTTTTT | CASSHPSGTGELFF
. | TRBJ1-2 | TRBV6-1 | . | TGTGCCAGCAGTCTTACAGGAAACTATGGCTACACCTTC | CASSLTGNYGYTF
. | TRBJ1-1 | TRBV5-8 | . | TGTGCCAGCAGCTTTGGGGGAAACGCTGAAGCTTTCTTT | CASSFGGNAEAFF
. | TRBJ2-1 | TRBV19 | . | TGTGCCAGTAAACTAGTAGATTCCTTTTACAATGAGCAGTTCTTC | CASKLVDSFYNEQFF
once | TRBJ2-3 | TRBV9 | . | TGTGCCAGCAGCGTAGACACAGGGTTAAGCACAGATACGCAGTATTTT | CASSVDTGLSTDTQYF
. | TRBJ2-7 | TRBV5-8 | . | TGTGCCAGCAGCTTGGACAGTGTCGAGCAGTACTTC | CASSLDSVEQYF
. | TRBJ1-2 | TRBV7-9 | TRBD1 | TGTGCCAGCAGCTTACTGGGACAGGATGGCTACACCTTC | CASSLLGQDGYTF
. | TRBJ1-3 | TRBV6-5 | . | TGTGCCAGCAGTTACGGGGGCTCAGGAAACACCATATATTTT | CASSYGGSGNTIYF